This T cell receptor beta chain was captured by sequencing in a study of regulatory T cells in long-lasting Graves disease. Overall study: Persistent Graves' disease meant over 5 years of antithyroid drugs with positive TSH receptor antibodies. Study-wide results and limits: Persistent patients had a count of shared public clonotypes (approximately 2,800) that exceeded that of new patients (966).

This sample's time point: persistent/refractory GD, antithyroid drugs over 5 years with positive TRAb. The TCR library was prepared using RNA isolated from PBMCs. Peripheral blood, at 8 to 9.5 milliliters, went into EDTA tubes. For this clonotype: The antigen is not known.

With iRepertoire HTBI primers and Arm-PCR of CDR3 regions, TCR beta libraries were built. TCRdb reanalysed the multiplex PCR reads using MiXCR and keeps one entry per CDR3 protein. The sample yields some 370,000 distinct CDR3 sequences, roughly 23% seen once. This clonotype was sampled from a woman aged 40-49 years with Graves disease. Sequenced here: peripheral blood mononuclear cells (PBMCs), sampled when the disease was refractory, from a patient treated with antithyroid drugs.

The CDR3 is CATSRDRTSTEAFF. The CDR3 DNA follows: TGTGCCACCAGCAGAGACAGGACCAGCACTGAAGCTTTCTTT. This rearrangement joins TRBV15 to TRBJ1-1, with unresolved D. V lost 0 bases to trimming and J lost 4 bases, with 9 bases between them. The CDR3 contains 14 residues. CDR1 and CDR2 (germline): LNHNV, YYDKDF (reference sequence).